This record covers a single TCR beta chain. Its antigen is undetermined. The record originates from a study of graft-versus-host responses after intestinal transplantation. Study overall: Recipients received multivisceral, liver-intestinal, or isolated intestinal transplants. The study gave all recipients anti-thymocyte globulin induction, then tacrolimus and steroids for about 3 years. Study-wide points: GvH clonotypes were identified within recipient marrow, with a subset emerging first in ileum or blood. High graft-versus-host to host-versus-graft T cell clonal ratios marked allografts of patients with graft-donor macrochimerism.

The data were produced by immunoSEQ multiplex PCR, yet TCRdb's version contains in-frame clones alone and is incomplete. The data hold 77,000 or so clones, with 92% observed a single time. V lost 1 base to trimming and J lost 4 bases, with 8 bases between them. This CDR3 spans 14 amino acids. CDR1 LNHDA and CDR2 SQIVND come from the germline V gene (reference sequence). This specimen was PBMCs, taken 98 days after intestinal transplantation. J is TRBJ2-1 and V is TRBV19, with D tentatively TRBD2 (6 bases). The clonotype comes from a human patient who received an intestinal transplant, so some T cells may come from the graft donor. The CDR3 nucleotides read TGTGCCAGTAGTATAGCGGGGGTTTACAATGAGCAGTTCTTC. Protein product: CASSIAGVYNEQFF.